The 25 T cell receptor beta chains below come from one sample, sequenced in a study of T-cell memory formation after mild COVID-19. From the 5' RACE reads, TCRdb called clonotypes with MiXCR, one entry per CDR3 protein. Here the sample spans 300,000 or so distinct CDR3 sequences, around 15% being singletons. Sequencing input: PBMCs or a T cell subset sorted from them (not recorded which). The receptors were sampled from a man between 18 and 35 years old who had mild COVID-19 (a few samples of this study predate the infection). Cell type and time point are not known.

V usage is TRBV2 and J usage is TRBJ2-7; TRBD1 might be the D (6 bases). Trimming left V 8 bases short and J 0 bases short, with 11 bases between. The V gene's germline CDR1 is SNHLY and CDR2 FYNNEI. The CDR3 has 13 amino acids. CDR3 amino acids: CASRTVPSYEQYV. The CDR3 DNA sequence: TGTGCCAGCCGGACAGTACCCTCCTACGAGCAGTACGTC.

This clonotype has a count of ten or more. This sequence joins TRBV7-9 and TRBJ2-7; no firm D call. V was clipped by 5 bases and J by 0 bases, with 11 bases between them. Germline assignment: CDR1 SEHNR and CDR2 FQNEAQ (reference sequence). The CDR3 contains 14 residues. CDR3 protein: CASSLDANSYEQYV. The CDR3 nucleotides are TGTGCCAGCAGCCTGGACGCGAACTCCTACGAGCAGTACGTC.

This clonotype was found a few times. Written as DNA, the CDR3 is TGTGCCAGCAGTCGACCACGACAGGACGCCACCGGGGAGCTGTTTTTT. It is translated as CASSRPRQDATGELFF. The gene calls are TRBV6-2 or TRBV6-3 and TRBJ2-2; tentatively, D is TRBD1 (6 bases). The CDR3 is 16 amino acids. Germline CDR1 reads MNHEY; CDR2 reads SVGEGT. Trimming removed 5 bases from V and 4 bases from J, with 17 bases in between.

This clonotype was seen more than once but under ten times. This chain uses TRBV7-9 with TRBJ2-1; D remains ambiguous. CDR3 length: 14 amino acids. V lost 5 bases and J lost 5, with 13 bases in between. Germline V gene data show CDR1 as SEHNR and CDR2 as FQNEAQ (reference sequence). CDR3 sequence reads: CASSLLMPNNEQFF. The CDR3 DNA sequence: TGTGCCAGCAGCCTGTTGATGCCCAACAATGAGCAGTTCTTC.

The gene calls are TRBV15 and TRBJ1-1, with unresolved D. The CDR3 sequence is 15 residues long. The germline V gene has CDR1 LNHNV and CDR2 YYDKDF (reference sequence). Trimming took 2 bases from V and 5 from J, leaving 15 bases between them. The CDR3 reads CATSRPQSVGTEAFF. DNA of the CDR3: TGTGCCACCAGCAGACCTCAGTCGGTAGGGACTGAAGCTTTCTTT.

This clonotype was seen a few times. The gene calls are TRBV28 and TRBJ2-1; 7 bases line up with TRBD1. The CDR3 loop spans 13 amino acids. Germline V gene data show CDR1 as MDHEN and CDR2 as SYDVKM. Trimming at V came to 7 bases and at J to 8 bases, leaving 8 bases not matched to a gene. The chain's CDR3 is CASTGQEVHEQFF. Written as DNA, the CDR3 is TGTGCCAGCACCGGACAGGAGGTCCATGAGCAGTTCTTC.

The V and J genes are TRBV4-1 and TRBJ1-1; 7 bases are a match to TRBD1. Germline loops: CDR1 MGHRA, CDR2 YSYEKL. Trimming cost V 2 bases and J 1 base; bases outside gene matches: 7. The CDR3 totals 16 residues. The CDR3 reads CASSQILRQGNTEAFF. As DNA, the CDR3 is TGCGCCAGCAGCCAAATTTTAAGACAGGGGAACACTGAAGCTTTCTTT.

This clonotype was seen more than once but under ten times. The V gene is TRBV7-3, the J gene TRBJ1-5; weak D call: TRBD1 (5 bases). In germline, CDR1 is SGHTA, CDR2 FQGTGA. CDR3 length equals 16 residues. V lost 4 bases to trimming and J lost 2 bases, with 15 bases between them. The CDR3 loop is CASSYFPGRGNQPQHF. Written as DNA, the CDR3 is TGTGCCAGCAGCTATTTTCCGGGACGGGGCAATCAGCCCCAGCATTTT. The full variable domain, rest sourced from reference TRBV7-3 and TRBJ1-5, is GAGVSQTPSNKVTEKGKYVELRCDPISGHTALYWYRQSLGQGPEFLIYFQGTGAADDSGLPNDRFFAVRPEGSVSTLKIQRTERGDSAVYLCASSYFPGRGNQPQHFGDGTRLSIL.

This clonotype was recorded many times. This chain uses TRBV2 with TRBJ2-7; D ambiguous. The CDR3 length is 11 residues. V lost 8 bases and J lost 5, with 10 bases in between. The germline gives CDR1 SNHLY, CDR2 FYNNEI. The CDR3 loop is CASSTHNEQYF. CDR3 sequence (DNA): TGTGCCAGCTCGACTCATAACGAGCAGTACTTC.

The chain employs TRBV11-2 and TRBJ2-1, with D hard to call. The germline gives CDR1 SGHAT, CDR2 FQNNGV. The CDR3 spans 15 residues. V was pared by 5 bases and J by 0 bases, with 11 bases between. Written as DNA, the CDR3 is TGTGCCAGCAGCCGGGCACTGTACTCCTACAATGAGCAGTTCTTC. It encodes CASSRALYSYNEQFF.

The genes are TRBV7-2 and TRBJ2-3, with D perhaps TRBD2 (5 bases). Germline V gives CDR1 SGHTA, CDR2 FQGNSA. Trimming removed 5 bases at V and 1 base at J, with 10 bases between. The CDR3 consists of 14 residues. CDR3 loop: CASSLKAGTDTQYF. For the CDR3, the DNA is TGTGCCAGCAGCCTCAAAGCGGGCACAGATACGCAGTATTTT.

This clonotype appeared a few times. The J gene is TRBJ2-1, the V gene TRBV7-2, with D maybe TRBD2 (6 bases). The V end lost 1 base, the J end lost 10 bases, and 11 bases lay between the germline ends. The CDR3 runs to 13 residues. Germline CDR1 reads SGHTA; CDR2 reads FQGNSA. The CDR3 DNA is TGTGCCAGCAGCTTAGACCTGGAGGGGGAGCAGTTCTTC. Protein sequence: CASSLDLEGEQFF.

The chain couples TRBV7-9 to TRBJ2-7; D gene unclear. Trimming took 5 bases from V and 9 from J, leaving 14 bases between them. The germline gives CDR1 SEHNR, CDR2 FQNEAQ (reference sequence). This CDR3 region has 12 residues. The CDR3 DNA follows: TGTGCCAGCAGCACGTGGTCGGCCGGGCAGTACTTC. Its translation is CASSTWSAGQYF.

The rearrangement joins TRBV7-2 to TRBJ2-4; TRBD2 is a possible D gene (6 bases). V was clipped by 4 bases and J by 7 bases, with 23 bases between them. Germline CDR1 SGHTA, CDR2 FQGNSA. The CDR3 loop spans 17 amino acids. CDR3 DNA: TGTGCCAGCAGCTCTTCAGTTTCCGGGAGCGAAAGGAACATTCAGTACTTC. This sequence encodes CASSSSVSGSERNIQYF.

This clonotype has a handful of counts. The chain employs TRBV11-2 and TRBJ2-1; the D is unclear. The V gene lost 3 bases and the J gene lost 8 bases, with 8 bases spanning the gap. Germline V CDR1 and CDR2: SGHAT, FQNNGV. The CDR3 spans 12 residues. CDR3 bases: TGTGCCAGCAGCTTTAGTGGCGATGAGCAGTTCTTC. It codes for CASSFSGDEQFF.

The chain has TRBV5-6 and TRBJ2-5, with 8 bases fitting TRBD1. Trimming took 4 bases from V and 5 from J; bases not matched to a gene: 4. Germline loops: CDR1 SGHDT, CDR2 YYEEEE. The CDR3 sequence is 13 residues long. The CDR3 nucleotides read TGTGCCAGCAGCGCACAGGGGGTCGAGACCCAGTACTTC. It translates to CASSAQGVETQYF.

The chain combines TRBV5-1 with TRBJ1-1; D unresolved. Germline V gene sequence: CDR1 SGHRS, CDR2 YFSETQ. The length of the CDR3 is 14 residues. Trimming left V 2 bases short and J 2 bases short, with 10 bases between. The CDR3 coding sequence is TGCGCCAGCAGCTTCCGGGCAGGCAACACTGAAGCTTTCTTT. Protein sequence: CASSFRAGNTEAFF.

The rearrangement joins TRBV28 to TRBJ2-7; 10 bases are shared with TRBD1. CDR3 length: 13 residues. Germline V gene data show CDR1 as MDHEN and CDR2 as SYDVKM. V was clipped by 5 bases and J by 6 bases; unmatched bases: 4. CDR3 loop: CASSPGDRGEQYV. The CDR3, as DNA: TGTGCCAGCAGTCCCGGGGACAGGGGCGAGCAGTACGTC.

This clonotype was recorded a few times. The chain carries TRBV9 and TRBJ2-4, with 8 bases fitting TRBD1. Germline-derived CDR1 and CDR2 are SGDLS and YYNGEE. This CDR3 is built from 16 residues. V shed 4 bases and J 2 bases; nucleotides not matched to a gene: 8. CDR3 region: CASSPGTGVSKNIQYF. CDR3 nucleotide sequence: TGTGCCAGCAGCCCTGGGACAGGAGTATCCAAAAACATTCAGTACTTC. Filled out from reference TRBV9 and TRBJ2-4, the complete variable domain reads DSGVTQTPKHLITATGQRVTLRCSPRSGDLSVYWYQQSLDQGLQFLIQYYNGEERAKGNILERFSAQQFPDLHSELNLSSLELGDSALYFCASSPGTGVSKNIQYFGAGTRLSVL.

In this sample, this clonotype turned up many times. The chain is built from TRBV4-3 and TRBJ2-3; 7 nucleotides agree with TRBD2. V was clipped by 1 base and J by 3 bases; unmatched bases: 4. This CDR3 is 15 amino acids long. The V gene's germline CDR1 is LGHNA and CDR2 YSLEER. DNA of the CDR3: TGCGCCAGCAGCCAAGCTGCGGGGGAGACAGATACGCAGTATTTT. It is translated as CASSQAAGETDTQYF.

This clonotype has a handful of counts. The CDR3 here is CSVGGVGYEQYF. The DNA for the CDR3 is TGCAGCGTTGGCGGGGTGGGGTACGAGCAGTACTTC. This chain links TRBV29-1 with TRBJ2-7, with a weak D call TRBD2 (6 bases). Germline loops: CDR1 SQVTM, CDR2 ANQGSEA. V shed 4 bases and J shed 4 bases, with 11 bases lying between them. This CDR3 is built from 12 residues.

This clonotype appeared a few times. The chain carries TRBV5-5 and TRBJ1-1; D gene ambiguous. The V gene's germline CDR1 is SGHKS and CDR2 YYEKEE (reference sequence). The CDR3 runs 14 residues. The V end was cut by 0 bases, the J end by 3 bases, with 9 bases between. As DNA, the CDR3 is TGTGCCAGCAGCTTGGAGGGAAGCCACACTGAAGCTTTCTTT. Amino acid sequence: CASSLEGSHTEAFF.

This chain uses TRBV7-2 with TRBJ2-7; D perhaps matches TRBD2 (5 bases). The germline V and J ends were trimmed by 5 bases and 3 bases, with 14 bases remaining between them. The CDR3 runs 14 residues. The germline V gene encodes CDR1 SGHTA and CDR2 FQGNSA. CDR3 sequence: CASSPSAGVYEQYF. In nucleotides, the CDR3 is TGTGCCAGCAGCCCGTCGGCCGGGGTCTACGAGCAGTACTTC.

This clonotype turned up a few times. This rearrangement joins TRBV10-3 to TRBJ1-2; no clear D. There are 13 residues in the CDR3. V lost 2 bases and J lost 6, with 10 bases in between. The germline gives CDR1 ENHRY, CDR2 SYGVKD. CDR3 sequence reads: CAISENESHGYTF. The CDR3 DNA is TGTGCCATCAGTGAGAATGAGAGCCATGGCTACACCTTC.

The chain couples TRBV11-1 to TRBJ2-2; D possibly corresponds to TRBD2 (6 bases). V shed 5 bases and J shed 0 bases, with 13 bases lying between them. The CDR3 covers 16 residues. CDR1 is SGHAT and CDR2 is FQDESV in the germline V gene (reference sequence). CDR3 in amino acids: CASSKGTFANTGELFF. The CDR3 DNA reads TGTGCCAGCAGCAAAGGGACTTTCGCGAACACCGGGGAGCTGTTTTTT.